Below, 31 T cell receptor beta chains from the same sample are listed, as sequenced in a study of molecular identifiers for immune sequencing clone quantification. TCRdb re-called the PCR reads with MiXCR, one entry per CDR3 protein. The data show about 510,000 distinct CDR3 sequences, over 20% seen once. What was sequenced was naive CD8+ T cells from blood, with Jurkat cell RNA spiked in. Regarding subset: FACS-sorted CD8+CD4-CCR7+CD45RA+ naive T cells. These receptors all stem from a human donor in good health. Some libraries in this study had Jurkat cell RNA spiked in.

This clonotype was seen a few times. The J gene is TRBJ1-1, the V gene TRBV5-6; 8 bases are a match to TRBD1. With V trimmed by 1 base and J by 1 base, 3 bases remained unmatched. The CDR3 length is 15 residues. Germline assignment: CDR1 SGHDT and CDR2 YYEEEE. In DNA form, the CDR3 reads TGTGCCAGCAGCTTGTGGGACAGGCAGAACACTGAAGCTTTCTTT. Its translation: CASSLWDRQNTEAFF.

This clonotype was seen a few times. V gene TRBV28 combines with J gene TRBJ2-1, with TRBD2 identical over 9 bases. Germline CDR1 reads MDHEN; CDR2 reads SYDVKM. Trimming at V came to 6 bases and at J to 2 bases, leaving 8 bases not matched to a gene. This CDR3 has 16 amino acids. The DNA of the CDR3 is TGTGCCAGCAGATTAGGACTAGCGCGTCCCTACAATGAGCAGTTCTTC. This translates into CASRLGLARPYNEQFF.

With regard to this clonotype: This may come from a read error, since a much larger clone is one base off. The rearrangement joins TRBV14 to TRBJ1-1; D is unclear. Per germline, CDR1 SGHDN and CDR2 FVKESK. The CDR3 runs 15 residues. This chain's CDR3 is CVSSQEVAVYTEAFF. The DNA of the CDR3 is TGTGTCAGCAGCCAAGAAGTAGCAGTCTACACTGAAGCTTTCTTT.

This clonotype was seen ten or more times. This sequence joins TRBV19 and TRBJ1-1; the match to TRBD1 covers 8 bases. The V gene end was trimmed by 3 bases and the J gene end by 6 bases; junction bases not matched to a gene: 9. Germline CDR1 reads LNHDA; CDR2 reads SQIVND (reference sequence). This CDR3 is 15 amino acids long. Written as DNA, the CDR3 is TGTGCCAGTAGTATGATCCCGACAGGGGTACCTGAAGCTTTCTTT. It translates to CASSMIPTGVPEAFF. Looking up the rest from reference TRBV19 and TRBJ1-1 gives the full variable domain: DGGITQSPKYLFRKEGQNVTLSCEQNLNHDAMYWYRQDPGQGLRLIYYSQIVNDFQKGDIAEGYSVSREKKESFPLTVTSAQKNPTAFYLCASSMIPTGVPEAFFGQGTRLTVV.

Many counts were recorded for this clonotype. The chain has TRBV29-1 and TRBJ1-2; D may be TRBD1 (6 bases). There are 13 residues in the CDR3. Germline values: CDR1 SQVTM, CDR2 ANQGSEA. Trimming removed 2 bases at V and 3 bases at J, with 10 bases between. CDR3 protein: CSVETGPYYGYTF. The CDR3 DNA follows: TGCAGCGTTGAAACAGGGCCCTACTATGGCTACACCTTC.

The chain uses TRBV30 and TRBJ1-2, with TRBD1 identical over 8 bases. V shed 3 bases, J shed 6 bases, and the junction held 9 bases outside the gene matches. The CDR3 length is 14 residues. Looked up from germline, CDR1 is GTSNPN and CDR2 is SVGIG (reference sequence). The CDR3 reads CAWSVLTGGDGYTF. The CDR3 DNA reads TGTGCCTGGAGCGTTCTCACAGGGGGAGATGGCTACACCTTC. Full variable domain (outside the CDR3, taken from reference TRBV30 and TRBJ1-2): SQTIHQWPATLVQPVGSPLSLECTVEGTSNPNLYWYRQAAGRGLQLLFYSVGIGQISSEVPQNLSASRPQDRQFILSSKKLLLSDSGFYLCAWSVLTGGDGYTFGSGTRLTVV.

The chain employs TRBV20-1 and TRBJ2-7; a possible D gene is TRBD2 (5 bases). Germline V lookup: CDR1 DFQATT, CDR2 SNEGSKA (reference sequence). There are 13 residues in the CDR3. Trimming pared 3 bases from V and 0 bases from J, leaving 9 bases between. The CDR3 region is CSASPGISYEQYF. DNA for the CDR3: TGCAGTGCTAGCCCGGGGATCTCCTACGAGCAGTACTTC.

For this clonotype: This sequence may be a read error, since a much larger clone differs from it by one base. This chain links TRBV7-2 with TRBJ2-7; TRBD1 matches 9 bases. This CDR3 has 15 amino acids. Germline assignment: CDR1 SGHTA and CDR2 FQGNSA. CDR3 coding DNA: TGTGCCAGCAGCTTCGCCGGGACAGGGACCTACGAGCAGTGCTTC. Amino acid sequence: CASSFAGTGTYEQCF.

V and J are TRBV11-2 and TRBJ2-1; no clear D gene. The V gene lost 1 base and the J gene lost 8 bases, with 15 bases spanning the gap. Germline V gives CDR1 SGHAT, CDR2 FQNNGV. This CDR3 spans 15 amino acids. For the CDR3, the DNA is TGTGCCAGCAGCTTAGTGGAGACGATTTATCATGAGCAGTTCTTC. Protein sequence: CASSLVETIYHEQFF.

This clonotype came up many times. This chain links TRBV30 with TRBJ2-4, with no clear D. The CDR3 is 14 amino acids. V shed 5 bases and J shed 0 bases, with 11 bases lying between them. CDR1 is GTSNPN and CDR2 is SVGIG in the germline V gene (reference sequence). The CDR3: CAWGLPLAKNIQYF. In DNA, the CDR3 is TGTGCCTGGGGCCTGCCACTAGCCAAAAACATTCAGTACTTC.

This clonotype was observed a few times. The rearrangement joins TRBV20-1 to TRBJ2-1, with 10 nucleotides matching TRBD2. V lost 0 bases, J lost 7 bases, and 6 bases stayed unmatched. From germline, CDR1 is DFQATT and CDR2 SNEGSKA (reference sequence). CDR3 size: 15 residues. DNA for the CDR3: TGCAGTGCTAGAGATTGGGAGCGGGGGGGAAATGAGCAGTTCTTC. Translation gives CSARDWERGGNEQFF.

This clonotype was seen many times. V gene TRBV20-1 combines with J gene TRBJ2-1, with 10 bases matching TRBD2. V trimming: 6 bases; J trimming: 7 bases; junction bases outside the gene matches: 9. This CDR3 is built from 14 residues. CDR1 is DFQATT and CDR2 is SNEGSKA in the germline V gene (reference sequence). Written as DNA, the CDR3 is TGCAGTGCCCCTCTGTTAGCGGGAGGTAATGAGCAGTTCTTC. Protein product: CSAPLLAGGNEQFF.

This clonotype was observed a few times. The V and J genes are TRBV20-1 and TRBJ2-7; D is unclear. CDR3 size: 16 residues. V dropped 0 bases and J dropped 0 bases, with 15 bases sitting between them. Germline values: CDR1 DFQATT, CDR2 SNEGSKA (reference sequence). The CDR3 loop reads CSARDMTEPTSYEQYF. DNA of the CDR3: TGCAGTGCTAGAGATATGACCGAACCTACCTCCTACGAGCAGTACTTC.

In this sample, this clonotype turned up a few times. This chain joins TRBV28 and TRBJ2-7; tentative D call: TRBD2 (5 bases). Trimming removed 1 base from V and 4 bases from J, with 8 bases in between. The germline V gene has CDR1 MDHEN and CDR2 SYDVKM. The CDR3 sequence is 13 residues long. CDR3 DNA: TGTGCCAGCAGTTTATCGGGGTGGTACGAGCAGTACTTC. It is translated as CASSLSGWYEQYF.

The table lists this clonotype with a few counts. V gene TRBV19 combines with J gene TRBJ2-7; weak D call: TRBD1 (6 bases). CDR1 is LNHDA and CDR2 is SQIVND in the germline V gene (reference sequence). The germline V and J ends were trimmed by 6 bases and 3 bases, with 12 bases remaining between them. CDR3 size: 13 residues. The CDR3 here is CASRSRGHYEQYF. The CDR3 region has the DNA TGTGCCAGTAGGTCCCGGGGACACTACGAGCAGTACTTC.

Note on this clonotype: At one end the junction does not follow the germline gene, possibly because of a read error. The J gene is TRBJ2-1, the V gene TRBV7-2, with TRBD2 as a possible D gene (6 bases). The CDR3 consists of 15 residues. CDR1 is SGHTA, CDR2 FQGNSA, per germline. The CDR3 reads CASSPLGGSYNERFF. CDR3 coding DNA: TGTGCCAGCAGCCCCCTGGGAGGCTCCTACAATGAGCGGTTCTTC.

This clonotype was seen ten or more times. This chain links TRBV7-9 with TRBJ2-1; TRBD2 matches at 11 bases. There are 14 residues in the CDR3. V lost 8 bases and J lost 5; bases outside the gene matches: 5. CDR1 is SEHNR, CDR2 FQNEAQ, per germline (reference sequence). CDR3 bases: TGTGCCAGCGGAACTAGCGGGGGCCACAATGAGCAGTTCTTC. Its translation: CASGTSGGHNEQFF.

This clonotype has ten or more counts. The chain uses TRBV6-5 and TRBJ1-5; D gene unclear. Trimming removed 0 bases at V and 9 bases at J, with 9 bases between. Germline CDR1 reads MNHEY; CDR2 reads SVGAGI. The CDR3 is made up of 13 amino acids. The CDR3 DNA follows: TGTGCCAGCAGTTACTCACCCGCCGCGCCCCAGCATTTT. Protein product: CASSYSPAAPQHF.

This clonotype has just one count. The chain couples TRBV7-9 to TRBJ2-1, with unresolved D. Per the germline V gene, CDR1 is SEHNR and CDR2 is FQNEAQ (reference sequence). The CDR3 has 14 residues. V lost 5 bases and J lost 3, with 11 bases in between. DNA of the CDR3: TGTGCCAGCAGCGCCTACCCCCTCTACAATGAGCAGTTCTTC. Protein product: CASSAYPLYNEQFF. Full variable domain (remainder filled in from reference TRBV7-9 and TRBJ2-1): DTGVSQNPRHKITKRGQNVTFRCDPISEHNRLYWYRQTLGQGPEFLTYFQNEAQLEKSRLLSDRFSAERPKGSFSTLEIQRTEQGDSAMYLCASSAYPLYNEQFFGPGTRLTVL.

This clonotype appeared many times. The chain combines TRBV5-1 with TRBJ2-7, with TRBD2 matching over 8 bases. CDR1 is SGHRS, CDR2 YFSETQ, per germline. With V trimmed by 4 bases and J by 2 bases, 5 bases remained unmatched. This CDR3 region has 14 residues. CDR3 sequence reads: CASSPGGPPYEQYF. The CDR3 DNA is TGCGCCAGCAGCCCGGGGGGGCCCCCCTACGAGCAGTACTTC.

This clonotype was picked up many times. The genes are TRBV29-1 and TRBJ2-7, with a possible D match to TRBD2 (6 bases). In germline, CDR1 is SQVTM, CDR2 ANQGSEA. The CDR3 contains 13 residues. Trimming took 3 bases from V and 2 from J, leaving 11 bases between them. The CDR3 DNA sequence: TGCAGCGTTGAGGTAGCGGCGGCCTACGAGCAGTACTTC. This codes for CSVEVAAAYEQYF.

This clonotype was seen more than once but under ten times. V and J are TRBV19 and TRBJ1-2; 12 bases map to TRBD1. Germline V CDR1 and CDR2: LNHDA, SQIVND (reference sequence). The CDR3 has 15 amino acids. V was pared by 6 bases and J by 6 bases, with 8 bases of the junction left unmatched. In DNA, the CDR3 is TGTGCCAGTAGGCATGGGGGACAGGGGGCCAATGGCTACACCTTC. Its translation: CASRHGGQGANGYTF.

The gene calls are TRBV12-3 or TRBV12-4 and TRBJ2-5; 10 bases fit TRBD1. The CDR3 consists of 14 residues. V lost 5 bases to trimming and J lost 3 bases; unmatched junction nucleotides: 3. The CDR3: CASSGGQGEETQYF. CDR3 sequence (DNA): TGTGCCAGCAGTGGTGGACAGGGGGAAGAGACCCAGTACTTC.

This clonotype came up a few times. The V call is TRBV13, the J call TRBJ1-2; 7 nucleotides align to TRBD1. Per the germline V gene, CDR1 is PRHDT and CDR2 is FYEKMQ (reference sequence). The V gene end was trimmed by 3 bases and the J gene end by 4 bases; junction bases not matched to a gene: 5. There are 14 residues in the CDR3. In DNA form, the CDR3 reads TGTGCCAGCAGCTTGGATTCAGGGGGCTATGGCTACACCTTC. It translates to CASSLDSGGYGYTF. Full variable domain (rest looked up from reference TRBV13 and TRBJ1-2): AAGVIQSPRHLIKEKRETATLKCYPIPRHDTVYWYQQGPGQDPQFLISFYEKMQSDKGSIPDRFSAQQFSDYHSELNMSSLELGDSALYFCASSLDSGGYGYTFGSGTRLTVV.

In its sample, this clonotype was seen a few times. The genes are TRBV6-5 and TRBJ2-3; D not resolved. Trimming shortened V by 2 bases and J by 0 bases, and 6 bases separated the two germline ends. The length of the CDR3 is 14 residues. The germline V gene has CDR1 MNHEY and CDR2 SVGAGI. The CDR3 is CASSYGRSTDTQYF. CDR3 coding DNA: TGTGCCAGCAGTTACGGCCGCAGCACAGATACGCAGTATTTT.

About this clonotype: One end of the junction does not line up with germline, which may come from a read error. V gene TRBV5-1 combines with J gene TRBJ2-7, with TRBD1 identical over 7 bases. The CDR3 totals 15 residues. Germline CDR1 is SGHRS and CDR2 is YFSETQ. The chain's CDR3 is CASSLARGSIYGQYF. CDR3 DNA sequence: TGCGCCAGCAGCTTGGCCAGGGGGAGTATCTACGGGCAGTACTTC.

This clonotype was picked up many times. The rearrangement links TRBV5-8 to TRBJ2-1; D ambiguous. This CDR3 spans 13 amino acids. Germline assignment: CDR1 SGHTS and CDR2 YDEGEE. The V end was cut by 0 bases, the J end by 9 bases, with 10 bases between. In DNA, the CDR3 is TGTGCCAGCAGCTTGGCGAGCCCCGCTGAGCAGTTCTTC. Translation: CASSLASPAEQFF.

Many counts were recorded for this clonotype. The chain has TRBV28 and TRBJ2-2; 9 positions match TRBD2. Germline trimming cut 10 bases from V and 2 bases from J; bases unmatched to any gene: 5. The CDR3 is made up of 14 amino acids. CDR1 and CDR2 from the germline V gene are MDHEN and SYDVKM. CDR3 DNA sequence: TGTGCCACCGGGACTAGCCTCAACACCGGGGAGCTGTTTTTT. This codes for CATGTSLNTGELFF.

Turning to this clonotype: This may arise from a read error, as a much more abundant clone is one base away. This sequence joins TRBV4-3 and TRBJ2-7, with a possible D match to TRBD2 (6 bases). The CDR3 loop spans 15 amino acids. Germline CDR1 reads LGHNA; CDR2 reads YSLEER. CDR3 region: CAGSQSETRAYEQYF. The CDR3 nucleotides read TGCGCCGGCAGCCAATCCGAGACTAGAGCCTACGAGCAGTACTTC.

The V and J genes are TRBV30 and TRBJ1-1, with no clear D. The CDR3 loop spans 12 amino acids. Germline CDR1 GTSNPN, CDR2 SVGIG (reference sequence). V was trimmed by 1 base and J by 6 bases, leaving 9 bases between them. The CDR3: CAWSDVGAEAFF. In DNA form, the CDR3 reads TGTGCCTGGAGTGACGTCGGCGCTGAAGCTTTCTTT.

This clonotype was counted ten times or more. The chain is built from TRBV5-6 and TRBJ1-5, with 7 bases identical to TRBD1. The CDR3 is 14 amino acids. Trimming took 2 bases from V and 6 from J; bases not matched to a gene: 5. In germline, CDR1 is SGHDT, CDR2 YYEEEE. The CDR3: CASSLGGGGQPQHF. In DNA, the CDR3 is TGTGCCAGCAGCTTAGGAGGGGGCGGTCAGCCCCAGCATTTT. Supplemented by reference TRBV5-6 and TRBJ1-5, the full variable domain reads DAGVTQSPTHLIKTRGQQVTLRCSPKSGHDTVSWYQQALGQGPQFIFQYYEEEERQRGNFPDRFSGHQFPNYSSELNVNALLLGDSALYLCASSLGGGGQPQHFGDGTRLSIL.